Presented here are 28 T cell receptor beta chains from one specimen sequenced in a study of blood T cells in healthy people across ages. A second roughly 6 to 12 cycle PCR used barcoded and J-beta primers. TCRdb reprocessed the 5' RACE reads via MiXCR and lists one record per CDR3 protein. The sample lists around 1,000,000 distinct CDR3 sequences, roughly a quarter occurring once. These records were also assigned to another study, of T cells of mothers and their children.

Sequenced input: blood. These receptor sequences come from a girl aged 2 to 9 in good health.

The chain combines TRBV9 with TRBJ1-6; D possibly corresponds to TRBD1 (5 bases). This CDR3 is built from 16 residues. Germline values: CDR1 SGDLS, CDR2 YYNGEE. The V gene lost 3 bases and the J gene lost 7 bases, with 17 bases spanning the gap. The chain's CDR3 is CASSEGNGGGNSPLHF. The CDR3 nucleotides read TGTGCCAGCAGCGAGGGAAATGGGGGTGGCAATTCACCCCTCCACTTT.

The chain employs TRBV27 and TRBJ2-3; tentative D call: TRBD1 (6 bases). V was pared by 1 base and J by 6 bases, with 14 bases between. CDR3 length equals 15 residues. CDR1 and CDR2 from the germline V gene are MNHEY and SMNVEV (reference sequence). CDR3 residues: CASSLWAQGTDTQYF. The CDR3 DNA reads as TGTGCCAGCAGTTTATGGGCCCAGGGGACGGATACGCAGTATTTT.

Only a few counts were recorded for this clonotype. The rearrangement uses TRBV7-9 and TRBJ1-2; D is uncertain. Germline lookup yields CDR1 SEHNR and CDR2 FQNEAQ (reference sequence). The CDR3 runs to 14 residues. Trimming took off 1 base at V and 7 bases at J, with 13 bases between the two ends. The CDR3 here is CASSLVTSLGGYTF. Here the CDR3 DNA reads TGTGCCAGCAGCTTAGTGACATCTTTGGGTGGCTACACCTTC.

There are a few counts of this clonotype. The chain joins TRBV3-1 to TRBJ2-7; 11 bases are shared with TRBD1. V gave up 1 base and J gave up 8 bases; unmatched junction bases: 7. The CDR3 spans 15 residues. CDR1 and CDR2 from the germline V gene are LGHDT and YNNKEL (reference sequence). DNA for the CDR3: TGTGCCAGCAGCCAAGTGGGACAGGGGGACTTACAGCAGTACTTC. Amino acid sequence: CASSQVGQGDLQQYF.

This clonotype was recorded a few times. The rearrangement uses TRBV12-3 or TRBV12-4 and TRBJ2-1; 9 positions match TRBD2. V shed 6 bases, J shed 6 bases, and the junction held 9 bases outside the gene matches. The CDR3 sequence is 15 residues long. DNA of the CDR3: TGTGCCAGCAGCATTGCTAGCGGGACCCTCAATGAGCAGTTCTTC. Its translation: CASSIASGTLNEQFF.

This clonotype was observed at least ten times. V and J are TRBV28 and TRBJ2-5; tentatively, D is TRBD1 (6 bases). The CDR3 sequence is 13 residues long. Germline assignment: CDR1 MDHEN and CDR2 SYDVKM. V was clipped by 8 bases and J by 5 bases, with 15 bases between them. The CDR3 DNA follows: TGTGCCAGCCTCCCCACAGGGTTCGAGACCCAGTACTTC. Translation gives CASLPTGFETQYF. Based on the CDR3 plus reference TRBV28 and TRBJ2-5, the full variable domain is DVKVTQSSRYLVKRTGEKVFLECVQDMDHENMFWYRQDPGLGLRLIYFSYDVKMKEKGDIPEGYSVSREKKERFSLILESASTNQTSMYLCASLPTGFETQYFGPGTRLLVL.

The chain couples TRBV10-3 to TRBJ2-7; 12 positions match TRBD2. The germline V gene has CDR1 ENHRY and CDR2 SYGVKD. The CDR3 consists of 14 residues. The ends lost 7 bases at V and 6 bases at J; junction bases unmatched: 7. CDR3 in DNA: TGTGCCATCATGGATCCTAGCGGGAGGGCCGAGCAGTACTTC. Encoded protein: CAIMDPSGRAEQYF.

V gene TRBV24-1 combines with J gene TRBJ2-6, with D uncertain. Germline lookup yields CDR1 KGHDR and CDR2 SFDVKD. V dropped 4 bases and J dropped 9 bases, with 12 bases sitting between them. This CDR3 has 14 amino acids. CDR3 DNA sequence: TGTGCCACCAGTGACGGCCGTTCGGTCAACGTCCTGACTTTC. Encoded protein: CATSDGRSVNVLTF.

The CDR3 loop is CSASGQGFNYGYTF. In DNA, the CDR3 is TGCAGTGCTAGTGGTCAGGGGTTTAACTATGGCTACACCTTC. V usage is TRBV20-1 and J usage is TRBJ1-2; possible D gene TRBD1, 6 bases. V gave up 3 bases and J gave up 1 base, with 12 bases separating them. The V gene's germline CDR1 is DFQATT and CDR2 SNEGSKA (reference sequence). The CDR3 loop spans 14 amino acids.

This clonotype was counted ten times or more. V and J are TRBV7-3 and TRBJ2-6, with D perhaps matching TRBD2 (5 bases). The germline V gene has CDR1 SGHTA and CDR2 FQGTGA. The CDR3 spans 15 residues. V was pared by 5 bases and J by 3 bases, with 11 bases between. CDR3 loop: CASSPLAGGANVLTF. CDR3 bases: TGTGCCAGCAGCCCTCTGGCGGGTGGGGCCAACGTCCTGACTTTC.

This clonotype was observed a handful of times. V is TRBV4-3 and J is TRBJ2-7, with no clear D. CDR1 is LGHNA and CDR2 is YSLEER in the germline V gene. The CDR3 covers 14 residues. Deletions cut 0 bases from V and 0 bases from J, with 6 bases between. In nucleotides, the CDR3 is TGCGCCAGCAGCCAAGATCGGAACTCCTACGAGCAGTACTTC. Protein product: CASSQDRNSYEQYF.

J is TRBJ1-3 and V is TRBV7-2; D is undetermined. Trimming stripped 6 bases from V and 0 bases from J, with 6 bases between. Germline lookup yields CDR1 SGHTA and CDR2 FQGNSA. This CDR3 has 13 residues. CDR3 in amino acids: CASRETSGNTIYF. In DNA form, the CDR3 reads TGTGCCAGCAGGGAGACCTCTGGAAACACCATATATTTT.

This clonotype was counted only a few times. The chain joins TRBV29-1 to TRBJ2-5; D possibly corresponds to TRBD1 (5 bases). Trimming took 6 bases from V and 1 from J, leaving 12 bases between them. This CDR3 comprises 13 residues. CDR1 and CDR2 from the germline V gene are SQVTM and ANQGSEA. The CDR3 loop reads CSVRQIIQETQYF. CDR3 DNA sequence: TGCAGCGTACGACAGATTATCCAAGAGACCCAGTACTTC.

This clonotype was found a few times. The rearrangement links TRBV6-5 to TRBJ1-2; TRBD1 might be the D (6 bases). This CDR3 is 15 amino acids long. The germline V and J ends were trimmed by 6 bases and 1 base, with 15 bases remaining between them. Germline V lookup: CDR1 MNHEY, CDR2 SVGAGI. The DNA for the CDR3 is TGTGCCAGCAGCCAGGGGTCAGGGTTTAACTATGGCTACACCTTC. Encoded protein: CASSQGSGFNYGYTF.

The chain recombines TRBV7-3 with TRBJ1-2; TRBD1 matches at 7 bases. Unmatched junction bases numbered 8, after V lost 5 bases and J lost 8 bases. Germline V gives CDR1 SGHTA, CDR2 FQGTGA. The length of the CDR3 is 13 residues. CDR3 protein: CASSTATGEGYTF. Here the CDR3 DNA reads TGTGCCAGCAGCACAGCCACAGGGGAAGGCTACACCTTC.

The rearrangement joins TRBV20-1 to TRBJ2-5, with 9 bases that match TRBD1. In germline, CDR1 is DFQATT, CDR2 SNEGSKA (reference sequence). The CDR3 totals 16 residues. J gave up 11 bases and V 2 bases, and 18 bases lay outside the gene matches. This chain's CDR3 is CSARPFKGTGQQGQYF. The CDR3 DNA reads TGCAGTGCTAGACCCTTCAAAGGGACAGGGCAACAAGGGCAGTACTTC.

The gene calls are TRBV20-1 and TRBJ2-1; 8 bases line up with TRBD2. In germline, CDR1 is DFQATT, CDR2 SNEGSKA (reference sequence). V was clipped by 0 bases and J by 8 bases; unmatched bases: 12. The CDR3 has 16 amino acids. CDR3: CSARDTAGVVFDEQFF. As DNA, the CDR3 is TGCAGTGCTAGAGATACAGCGGGAGTCGTCTTCGATGAGCAGTTCTTC.

V usage is TRBV27 and J usage is TRBJ2-1; 8 bases are a match to TRBD2. The J call may be incorrect, as the DNA end agrees better with TRBJ2-5. Germline CDR1 and CDR2: MNHEY and SMNVEV (reference sequence). CDR3 size: 14 residues. In DNA, the CDR3 is TGTGCCAGCAGGGGACTTGCGGGGGGAGAGACCCAGTACTTC. This encodes CASRGLAGGETQYF.

The V and J genes are TRBV5-6 and TRBJ2-1; D is uncertain. The J call may be mistaken, given a closer DNA end match to TRBJ2-5. CDR3 length: 15 residues. Per germline, CDR1 SGHDT and CDR2 YYEEEE. The CDR3: CASSLKWVPGETQYF. CDR3 DNA: TGTGCCAGCAGCCTCAAGTGGGTGCCCGGAGAGACCCAGTACTTC.

The V call is TRBV29-1, the J call TRBJ1-1; no clear D gene. The CDR3 totals 12 residues. Germline assignment: CDR1 SQVTM and CDR2 ANQGSEA. Trimming left V 4 bases short and J 7 bases short, with 13 bases between. CDR3 DNA: TGCAGCGTTGTAGACCCTTCCCGTGAAGCTTTCTTT. Translating gives CSVVDPSREAFF.

Only a few counts were recorded for this clonotype. The chain joins TRBV10-3 to TRBJ2-5, with 12 bases aligning to TRBD2. The J call is uncertain, as TRBJ2-1 better fits the DNA end. Germline CDR1 and CDR2: ENHRY and SYGVKD. The CDR3 extends over 14 amino acids. The chain's CDR3 is CAISQLAGGNEQFF. DNA for the CDR3: TGTGCCATCAGTCAACTAGCGGGAGGCAATGAGCAGTTCTTC.

This clonotype has a count of ten or more. The chain couples TRBV4-3 to TRBJ2-1; the D is unclear. CDR3 length: 13 amino acids. V was pared by 0 bases and J by 7 bases, with 7 bases between. Looked up from germline, CDR1 is LGHNA and CDR2 is YSLEER. The CDR3: CASSQEVRNEQFF. Written as DNA, the CDR3 is TGCGCCAGCAGCCAAGAGGTCAGGAATGAGCAGTTCTTC.

This clonotype was seen a handful of times. The rearrangement links TRBV13 to TRBJ2-2; D remains unclear. The CDR3 has 19 residues. Germline lookup yields CDR1 PRHDT and CDR2 FYEKMQ (reference sequence). Trimming took 2 bases from V and 3 from J, leaving 22 bases between them. CDR3 coding DNA: TGTGCCAGCAGCTTAAAAGAAATCACGGGTTCCCCGGACACCGGGGAGCTGTTTTTT. This gives the protein CASSLKEITGSPDTGELFF.

This chain uses TRBV5-1 with TRBJ2-3; 11 bases are shared with TRBD2. V was clipped by 4 bases and J by 4 bases; unmatched bases: 8. This CDR3 contains 16 residues. CDR1 SGHRS and CDR2 YFSETQ come from the germline V gene. CDR3: CASSPLLAGEADTQYF. Here the CDR3 DNA reads TGCGCCAGCAGCCCGTTACTAGCGGGAGAGGCAGATACGCAGTATTTT.

The table lists this clonotype with a few counts. The chain employs TRBV20-1 and TRBJ2-1; no reliable D call. The V gene's germline CDR1 is DFQATT and CDR2 SNEGSKA (reference sequence). Trimming removed 7 bases from V and 1 base from J, with 20 bases in between. The CDR3 loop spans 16 amino acids. CDR3 protein: CSVLRTAPGSYNEQFF. The DNA for the CDR3 is TGCAGTGTCCTACGGACCGCTCCCGGGTCCTACAATGAGCAGTTCTTC.

V and J are TRBV5-4 and TRBJ2-5; 7 bases line up with TRBD1. Germline CDR1 reads SGHNT; CDR2 reads YYREEE (reference sequence). CDR3 size: 16 residues. V shed 7 bases and J 0 bases; nucleotides not matched to a gene: 12. CDR3 bases: TGTGCCAGCGGATTGGAGCAGACAGGGTACCAAGAGACCCAGTACTTC. It specifies CASGLEQTGYQETQYF.

The sample holds a few counts of this clonotype. J is TRBJ1-6 and V is TRBV12-3 or TRBV12-4; possible D gene TRBD1, 5 bases. CDR3 length: 14 amino acids. The V end was cut by 2 bases, the J end by 8 bases, with 10 bases between. CDR3 DNA: TGTGCCAGCAGTTTAACCCTCAGGGATTCACCCCTCCACTTT. It translates to CASSLTLRDSPLHF.

In its sample, this clonotype was seen a few times. This rearrangement joins TRBV7-9 to TRBJ2-5; the D gene could be TRBD1 or TRBD2 (5 bases each). The J call may not be correct, given that the DNA end is closer to TRBJ2-7. Germline V gene lookup returns CDR1 SEHNR and CDR2 FQNEAQ (reference sequence). The CDR3 has 14 amino acids. CDR3: CASTGRSSSYEQYF. CDR3 sequence (DNA): TGTGCCAGCACGGGACGGTCATCCTCCTACGAGCAGTACTTC.